This record looks at one T cell receptor beta chain sequence and its context. Germline CDR1 is SGHDN and CDR2 is FVKESK. The CDR3 totals 16 residues. J gave up 7 bases and V 4 bases, and 12 bases lay outside the gene matches. Using its own MiXCR run on the 5' RACE reads, TCRdb lists one record per CDR3 protein. The table lists approximately 120,000 distinct CDR3 sequences, about 16% of them singletons. This entry comes from a study of T cells after yellow fever vaccination. The sequence came from a man between 18 and 35 years old who received the YFV17D yellow fever vaccine. Sequenced here: CD8+ T cells sorted from PBMCs, sampled 5 days after the yellow fever booster vaccination. The chain is built from TRBV14 and TRBJ2-7, with 11 nucleotides matching TRBD1. CDR3 sequence reads: CASSPIRGQGAPEQYF. CDR3 DNA sequence: TGTGCCAGCAGCCCCATCCGTGGACAGGGGGCGCCTGAGCAGTACTTC.